The 2 T cell receptor beta chains given below trace back to one sample, sequenced in a study of T cell clonality in common variable immunodeficiency. Method: immunoSEQ multiplex PCR; TCRdb's copy keeps in-frame clones and lacks some. The sample shows fewer than 9,500 clones, none of them appearing just once. The antigens these receptors bind are not known. Study conclusions and caveats: Reportedly, TCR beta sequences from common variable immunodeficiency showed fewer deletions and N-nucleotide insertions.

The source material was peripheral blood mononuclear cells. The receptors originated from a human donor with common variable immunodeficiency.

In its sample, this clone was seen a few times. The CDR3 extends 3 residues past the end of the read, so its final part is completed from the germline J gene. V gene TRBV18 combines with J gene TRBJ1-1, with D maybe TRBD1 (5 bases). The CDR3 runs to 14 residues. The V gene's germline CDR1 is KGHSH and CDR2 LQKENI. Trimming shortened V by 4 bases and J by 1 base, and 10 bases separated the two germline ends. The sequenced part of the CDR3 DNA is TGTGCCAGCTCACTCAGGGAAGGGAACACTGAA. Translating it yields CASSLREGNTE. The whole CDR3 reads CASSLREGNTEAFF.

This clone was counted only a few times. The read ends 3 residues early relative to the CDR3; the germline J gene fills the gap. V is TRBV20-1 and J is TRBJ2-7, with TRBD1 matching 9 bases. Germline CDR1 DFQATT, CDR2 SNEGSKA (reference sequence). This CDR3 has 13 amino acids. The trim removed 6 bases at V and 2 bases at J, leaving 5 bases unmatched. Incomplete CDR3 DNA: TGCAGTGCGAGGGGACAGGGTACCTACGAG. Protein: CSARGQGTYE. The complete CDR3 sequence is CSARGQGTYEQYF.